These 5 T cell receptor beta chains share one sample of origin, sequenced in a study of CD8 T cells in ankylosing spondylitis. Each CDR3 protein gets one entry after TCRdb re-called the 5' RACE reads with MiXCR. The profile shows more than 150,000 distinct CDR3 sequences, under 14% of them singletons. Sequencing input: blood, either unsorted or a sorted T cell fraction (not recorded which). These receptors were taken from a male donor with ankylosing spondylitis or in good health (not recorded which).

Of note for this clonotype: A much more abundant neighbour one base away suggests this may be a read error. The genes are TRBV5-1 and TRBJ2-7, with 9 bases lining up with TRBD1. The CDR3 totals 15 residues. CDR1 is SGHRS and CDR2 is YFSETQ in the germline V gene. CDR3: CASILALGQGSEQYF. DNA for the CDR3: TGCGCCAGCATCTTGGCCCTGGGACAGGGCTCCGAGCAGTACTTC.

This clonotype has at least ten counts. The rearrangement joins TRBV5-1 to TRBJ1-1; 11 bases agree with TRBD1. The CDR3 has 14 amino acids. Germline CDR1 SGHRS, CDR2 YFSETQ. Germline trimming cut 1 base from V and 6 bases from J; bases unmatched to any gene: 2. The CDR3 is CASSLKGQGAEAFF. CDR3 nucleotides: TGCGCCAGCAGCTTGAAGGGACAGGGGGCTGAAGCTTTCTTT.

This chain links TRBV7-9 with TRBJ2-7; possible D gene TRBD2, 5 bases. The CDR3 contains 13 residues. Germline CDR1 SEHNR, CDR2 FQNEAQ (reference sequence). Trimming stripped 11 bases from V and 3 bases from J, with 17 bases between. CDR3 sequence reads: CASSKSGIYEQYF. The CDR3 region has the DNA TGTGCCTCCTCCAAGTCGGGGATCTACGAGCAGTACTTC. Filled out from reference TRBV7-9 and TRBJ2-7, the complete variable domain reads DTGVSQNPRHKITKRGQNVTFRCDPISEHNRLYWYRQTLGQGPEFLTYFQNEAQLEKSRLLSDRFSAERPKGSFSTLEIQRTEQGDSAMYLCASSKSGIYEQYFGPGTRLTVT.

V is TRBV11-3 and J is TRBJ2-1; tentative D call: TRBD2 (7 bases). The germline gives CDR1 SGHNT, CDR2 YENEEA. V lost 4 bases to trimming and J lost 0 bases, with 19 bases between them. CDR3 size: 18 residues. The CDR3 sequence is CASSSRGRGGSSYNEQFF. Here the CDR3 DNA reads TGTGCCAGCAGCTCTAGGGGTAGGGGGGGGAGCTCCTACAATGAGCAGTTCTTC.

This clonotype was counted many times. The rearrangement links TRBV10-3 to TRBJ1-5, with D uncertain. The germline CDR1 and CDR2 sequences are ENHRY and SYGVKD. The V end lost 3 bases, the J end lost 0 bases, and 9 bases lay between the germline ends. The CDR3 is made up of 15 amino acids. The CDR3 DNA reads TGTGCCATCAGTGACACCAGGTATAGCAATCAGCCCCAGCATTTT. It yields the protein CAISDTRYSNQPQHF.